These T cell receptor beta chains were read from a single sample in a study of human T cells and chemical hapten exposure. TCRdb re-called the RACE reads with MiXCR, one entry per CDR3 protein. The profile covers some 30,000 distinct CDR3 sequences, with almost 6% appearing a single time and 5.6% taken by the ten largest. The material sequenced was whole blood, taken in connection with sensitization to the hapten diphenylcyclopropenone (DPC). These receptors all stem from a young man with alopecia areata. Some clones in this sample may be carry-over from other donors' samples. Both conserved end residues are part of each CDR3. Each record gives: CDR3 length, V gene, D gene, J gene, clone size, CDR3 protein, CDR3 DNA. A D gene is named only where the DNA matches it firmly. Size tells how often a clone was seen (once, few, many) or the class of an expanded clone, and some rows leave it out.

CDR3 length: 15
V gene: TRBV6-5
D gene: TRBD1
J gene: TRBJ2-1
clone size: many
CDR3 protein: CASSLGRGRNNEQFF
CDR3 DNA: TGTGCCAGCAGTTTGGGCAGGGGGCGAAACAATGAGCAGTTCTTC

CDR3 length: 15
V gene: TRBV5-1
D gene: NA
J gene: TRBJ2-1
clone size: many
CDR3 protein: CASSLISGEGNEQFF
CDR3 DNA: TGCGCCAGCAGCTTGATTAGCGGCGAGGGGAATGAGCAGTTCTTC

CDR3 length: 12
V gene: TRBV29-1
D gene: NA
J gene: TRBJ2-3
clone size: many
CDR3 protein: CSAFGGTDTQYF
CDR3 DNA: TGCAGCGCCTTCGGGGGCACAGATACGCAGTATTTT

CDR3 length: 13
V gene: TRBV20-1
D gene: TRBD2
J gene: TRBJ2-1
clone size: many
CDR3 protein: CSARDWLAGEEFF
CDR3 DNA: TGCAGTGCTAGAGATTGGCTAGCGGGAGAGGAGTTCTTC

CDR3 length: 13
V gene: TRBV7-8
D gene: NA
J gene: TRBJ1-1
clone size: many
CDR3 protein: CASKWQGNTEAFF
CDR3 DNA: TGTGCCAGCAAATGGCAGGGCAACACTGAAGCTTTCTTT

CDR3 length: 15
V gene: TRBV7-9
D gene: TRBD2
J gene: TRBJ2-5
clone size: many
CDR3 protein: CASSGLAGVQETQYF
CDR3 DNA: TGTGCCAGCAGCGGTCTAGCGGGGGTACAAGAGACCCAGTACTTC

CDR3 length: 15
V gene: TRBV12-3/TRBV12-4
D gene: TRBD1
J gene: TRBJ2-5
clone size: NA
CDR3 protein: CASRGTGGSGETQYF
CDR3 DNA: TGTGCCAGCAGAGGGACAGGGGGCTCCGGAGAGACCCAGTACTTC

CDR3 length: 13
V gene: TRBV6-5
D gene: NA
J gene: TRBJ1-1
clone size: many
CDR3 protein: CASSYSRRTEAFF
CDR3 DNA: TGTGCCAGCAGTTACTCGAGAAGGACTGAAGCTTTCTTT

CDR3 length: 15
V gene: TRBV7-8
D gene: TRBD1
J gene: TRBJ1-6
clone size: many
CDR3 protein: CASGLGGTENSPLHF
CDR3 DNA: TGTGCCAGCGGACTCGGGGGGACAGAAAATTCACCCCTCCACTTT

CDR3 length: 14
V gene: TRBV11-2
D gene: NA
J gene: TRBJ2-5
clone size: many
CDR3 protein: CASSRPQGQETQYF
CDR3 DNA: TGTGCCAGCAGCCGCCCCCAGGGCCAAGAGACCCAGTACTTC

CDR3 length: 18
V gene: TRBV7-9
D gene: NA
J gene: TRBJ1-2
clone size: many
CDR3 protein: CASSLKRGAANRSYGYTF
CDR3 DNA: TGTGCCAGCAGCTTAAAAAGGGGGGCGGCGAACCGATCCTATGGCTACACCTTC

CDR3 length: 16
V gene: TRBV4-3
D gene: NA
J gene: TRBJ2-3
clone size: medium-sized
CDR3 protein: CASSQDAEASTDTQYF
CDR3 DNA: TGCGCCAGCAGCCAAGATGCAGAAGCTAGCACAGATACGCAGTATTTT

CDR3 length: 14
V gene: TRBV7-8
D gene: NA
J gene: TRBJ1-1
clone size: many
CDR3 protein: CASSLAEGRTEAFF
CDR3 DNA: TGTGCCAGCAGCTTAGCGGAGGGAAGGACTGAAGCTTTCTTT

CDR3 length: 16
V gene: TRBV7-9
D gene: TRBD2
J gene: TRBJ2-1
clone size: many
CDR3 protein: CASSRPGTREFDEQFF
CDR3 DNA: TGTGCCAGCAGCCGCCCCGGGACTAGAGAATTCGATGAGCAGTTCTTC

CDR3 length: 12
V gene: TRBV29-1
D gene: NA
J gene: TRBJ2-2
clone size: many
CDR3 protein: CSAKLDTGELFF
CDR3 DNA: TGCAGCGCAAAACTGGACACCGGGGAGCTGTTTTTT

CDR3 length: 16
V gene: TRBV7-2
D gene: NA
J gene: TRBJ2-6
clone size: medium-sized
CDR3 protein: CASSLGVGAGANVLTF
CDR3 DNA: TGTGCCAGCAGCTTAGGGGTAGGGGCTGGGGCCAACGTCCTGACTTTC

CDR3 length: 16
V gene: TRBV3-1
D gene: TRBD1
J gene: TRBJ2-3
clone size: many
CDR3 protein: CASSQVDREITDTQYF
CDR3 DNA: TGTGCCAGCAGCCAAGTCGACAGGGAAATCACAGATACGCAGTATTTT

CDR3 length: 13
V gene: TRBV11-2
D gene: NA
J gene: TRBJ2-1
clone size: many
CDR3 protein: CASRMEGYNEQFF
CDR3 DNA: TGTGCCAGCCGTATGGAGGGGTACAATGAGCAGTTCTTC

CDR3 length: 15
V gene: TRBV29-1
D gene: TRBD2
J gene: TRBJ2-1
clone size: many
CDR3 protein: CSVSPGSGGLNEQFF
CDR3 DNA: TGCAGCGTCTCCCCGGGTTCGGGAGGGTTGAATGAGCAGTTCTTC

CDR3 length: 13
V gene: TRBV29-1
D gene: NA
J gene: TRBJ1-1
clone size: many
CDR3 protein: CSGRRDGGAEAFF
CDR3 DNA: TGCAGCGGCAGACGGGACGGGGGCGCTGAAGCTTTCTTT

CDR3 length: 16
V gene: TRBV9
D gene: NA
J gene: TRBJ2-1
clone size: many
CDR3 protein: CASSQGGSSSYNEQFF
CDR3 DNA: TGTGCCAGCTCCCAGGGGGGCTCGAGCTCCTACAATGAGCAGTTCTTC

CDR3 length: 15
V gene: TRBV3-1
D gene: NA
J gene: TRBJ1-6
clone size: NA
CDR3 protein: CASSQGVMGNSPLHF
CDR3 DNA: TGTGCCAGCAGCCAAGGAGTCATGGGAAATTCACCCCTCCACTTT

CDR3 length: 14
V gene: TRBV20-1
D gene: NA
J gene: TRBJ2-5
clone size: many
CDR3 protein: CSASPVGGDETQYF
CDR3 DNA: TGCAGTGCTAGCCCGGTTGGGGGAGACGAGACCCAGTACTTC

CDR3 length: 15
V gene: TRBV15
D gene: NA
J gene: TRBJ2-7
clone size: many
CDR3 protein: CATSRDSASSYEQYF
CDR3 DNA: TGTGCCACCAGCAGAGATAGCGCGAGCTCCTACGAGCAGTACTTC

CDR3 length: 12
V gene: TRBV20-1
D gene: TRBD1
J gene: TRBJ1-2
clone size: many
CDR3 protein: CSARRTGYGYTF
CDR3 DNA: TGCAGTGCTCGCCGGACAGGATATGGCTACACCTTC

CDR3 length: 14
V gene: TRBV6-5
D gene: NA
J gene: TRBJ2-2
clone size: many
CDR3 protein: CASSYRAKGGELFF
CDR3 DNA: TGTGCCAGCAGTTACCGGGCCAAGGGCGGGGAGCTGTTTTTT

CDR3 length: 16
V gene: TRBV7-9
D gene: NA
J gene: TRBJ2-4
clone size: many
CDR3 protein: CASSLDRGGQQVIQYF
CDR3 DNA: TGTGCCAGCAGCTTGGATAGAGGAGGACAGCAAGTAATTCAGTACTTC

CDR3 length: 13
V gene: TRBV29-1
D gene: TRBD1
J gene: TRBJ1-2
clone size: many
CDR3 protein: CSVDRGPFGGYTF
CDR3 DNA: TGCAGCGTTGACAGGGGGCCATTCGGAGGCTACACCTTC

CDR3 length: 15
V gene: TRBV4-3
D gene: NA
J gene: TRBJ2-1
clone size: once
CDR3 protein: CASTQDKKVDNEQFF
CDR3 DNA: TGCGCCAGCACCCAAGATAAGAAAGTAGACAATGAGCAGTTCTTC

CDR3 length: 14
V gene: TRBV19
D gene: TRBD1
J gene: TRBJ2-1
clone size: many
CDR3 protein: CASSFGTGRVEQFF
CDR3 DNA: TGTGCCAGTAGTTTCGGGACAGGGAGGGTCGAGCAGTTCTTC